This T cell receptor beta chain was identified during a study of T-cell memory formation after mild COVID-19. Losses at the gene ends were 5 bases for V and 2 bases for J; bases not matched to a gene: 5. Looked up from germline, CDR1 is SEHNR and CDR2 is FQNEAQ (reference sequence). CDR3 length equals 14 residues. A single record per CDR3 protein comes from TCRdb applying MiXCR to the 5' RACE reads. The table has fewer than 700,000 distinct CDR3 sequences, more than 15% seen once. The V and J genes are TRBV7-9 and TRBJ1-2, with 7 bases lining up with TRBD1. The sequence was obtained from an adult woman who had mild COVID-19 (a few samples of this study predate the infection). Cell type and time point are not known. The sequencing sample was made of PBMCs or a T cell subset sorted from them (not recorded which). DNA for the CDR3: TGTGCCAGCAGCCTCGAGGGACAGAACTATGGCTACACCTTC. It is translated as CASSLEGQNYGYTF. The complete variable domain, with remaining parts taken from reference TRBV7-9 and TRBJ1-2, reads DTGVSQNPRHKITKRGQNVTFRCDPISEHNRLYWYRQTLGQGPEFLTYFQNEAQLEKSRLLSDRFSAERPKGSFSTLEIQRTEQGDSAMYLCASSLEGQNYGYTFGSGTRLTVV.